Listed here are 5 T cell receptor beta chains from one sample, sequenced in a study of regulatory T cells in long-lasting Graves disease. Building of the TCR beta libraries involved iRepertoire HTBI primers and Arm-PCR of CDR3 regions. TCRdb reprocessed the multiplex PCR reads via MiXCR and lists one record per CDR3 protein. The table shows more than 650,000 distinct CDR3 sequences, with 25% to 35% occurring only once. Stated time point: persistent/refractory GD, antithyroid drugs over 5 years with positive TRAb. The TCR library was made from RNA that had been extracted from PBMCs in TRIzol. The source material was peripheral blood mononuclear cells (PBMCs), sampled when the disease was refractory, from a patient treated with antithyroid drugs. These receptors all come from a female donor with Graves disease.

This clonotype was observed a handful of times. V is TRBV12-3 or TRBV12-4 and J is TRBJ1-2; perhaps TRBD1 as D (5 bases). This CDR3 is built from 15 residues. V dropped 2 bases and J dropped 4 bases, with 14 bases sitting between them. This chain's CDR3 is CASSLSGQGPYGYTF. The CDR3 DNA follows: TGTGCCAGCAGTTTATCAGGGCAGGGCCCCTATGGCTACACCTTC.

The rearrangement uses TRBV7-8 and TRBJ1-5; D unresolved. CDR1 SGHVS and CDR2 FQNEAQ come from the germline V gene. This CDR3 spans 16 amino acids. Trimming removed 6 bases from V and 0 bases from J, with 15 bases in between. CDR3 in amino acids: CASSPTGWGSNQPQHF. Written as DNA, the CDR3 is TGTGCCAGCAGTCCCACTGGGTGGGGTAGCAATCAGCCCCAGCATTTT.

The V gene is TRBV30, the J gene TRBJ1-4; D not certain. The CDR3 sequence is 15 residues long. Germline-derived CDR1 and CDR2 are GTSNPN and SVGIG (reference sequence). The V gene lost 0 bases and the J gene lost 5 bases, with 13 bases spanning the gap. The DNA of the CDR3 is TGTGCCTGGAGTGTAGATGGGGTGTTGAATGAAAAACTGTTTTTT. This gives the protein CAWSVDGVLNEKLFF.

This sequence joins TRBV20-1 and TRBJ2-5; TRBD2 matches 11 bases. J was trimmed by 2 bases and V by 5 bases; bases with no gene match: 1. The CDR3 sequence is 13 residues long. Germline V gives CDR1 DFQATT, CDR2 SNEGSKA (reference sequence). The CDR3 loop is CSARTSGQETQYF. The CDR3 bases are TGCAGTGCTCGGACTAGCGGGCAAGAGACCCAGTACTTC.

This clonotype appeared a few times. The chain uses TRBV12-3 or TRBV12-4 and TRBJ2-7; 8 bases match TRBD2. The V and J ends lost 1 base and 6 bases, in that order; junction bases with no gene match: 2. The CDR3 length is 13 residues. Here the CDR3 reads CASSLVREGEQYF. CDR3 nucleotide sequence: TGTGCCAGCAGTTTAGTCCGGGAGGGCGAGCAGTACTTC.